The rows below give T cell receptor beta chains drawn from one sample of a study of T cell responses to AZD1222 COVID-19 vaccine. Clones were sequenced by immunoSEQ multiplex PCR, and TCRdb holds only the in-frame ones, with some missing. The sample contains 150,000 to 200,000 clones, 94% of which appear only once. The sample in question was peripheral blood, obtained 28 days after the second AZD1222 dose. All receptors derive from an adult who received the AZD1222 COVID-19 vaccine. Each CDR3 is given with its conserved first and last residue. Each record gives: J gene, V gene, clone size, D gene, CDR3 DNA, CDR3 protein. A D gene is named only where the DNA matches it firmly. Size values are once, few and many counts, or a class for expanded clones, and some rows have none.

J gene: TRBJ1-1
V gene: TRBV12-3/TRBV12-4
clone size: .
D gene: .
CDR3 DNA: TGTGCCAGCAGTTCAGGGTACACTGAAGCTTTCTTT
CDR3 protein: CASSSGYTEAFF

J gene: TRBJ1-5
V gene: TRBV24-1
clone size: .
D gene: .
CDR3 DNA: TGTGCCACCTCCAGGGGCCCGGGGCAGCCCCAGCATTTT
CDR3 protein: CATSRGPGQPQHF

J gene: TRBJ2-2
V gene: TRBV28
clone size: .
D gene: .
CDR3 DNA: TGTGCCAGCAGAACCCCGGGCACAGGGTGGGCCGGGGAGCTGTTTTTT
CDR3 protein: CASRTPGTGWAGELFF

J gene: TRBJ2-1
V gene: TRBV20-1
clone size: .
D gene: TRBD2
CDR3 DNA: TGCAGTGCTAGTCGTGCTAGCGGGAGGGCCAATGAGCAGTTCTTC
CDR3 protein: CSASRASGRANEQFF

J gene: TRBJ2-5
V gene: TRBV27
clone size: .
D gene: .
CDR3 DNA: TGTGCCAGCAGTTTAAGACTAATCCGGGGGGAGACCCAGTACTTC
CDR3 protein: CASSLRLIRGETQYF

J gene: TRBJ2-7
V gene: TRBV29-1
clone size: .
D gene: .
CDR3 DNA: TGCAGCGTTGAAGGGCCTAGCGCAGGCGGCTACGAGCAGTACTTC
CDR3 protein: CSVEGPSAGGYEQYF

J gene: TRBJ2-1
V gene: TRBV5-1
clone size: .
D gene: .
CDR3 DNA: TGCGCCAGCAGCAACTCTCCTCTGGAGTACAATGAGCAGTTCTTC
CDR3 protein: CASSNSPLEYNEQFF

J gene: TRBJ2-3
V gene: TRBV7-8
clone size: .
D gene: .
CDR3 DNA: TGTGCCAGCAGCCGTCTCAGGGCAGATACGCAGTATTTT
CDR3 protein: CASSRLRADTQYF

J gene: TRBJ1-6
V gene: TRBV30
clone size: once
D gene: .
CDR3 DNA: TGTGCCTGGAACGCCGGCTCCTATAATTCACCCCTCCACTTT
CDR3 protein: CAWNAGSYNSPLHF

J gene: TRBJ1-2
V gene: TRBV5-5
clone size: .
D gene: .
CDR3 DNA: TGTGCCAGCAGCTTGCACACAGGGCCCCTCGGTGGCTACACCTTC
CDR3 protein: CASSLHTGPLGGYTF

J gene: TRBJ2-5
V gene: TRBV20-1
clone size: few
D gene: .
CDR3 DNA: TGCAGTGCTCTTTCTCAAGAGACCCAGTACTTC
CDR3 protein: CSALSQETQYF

J gene: TRBJ2-1
V gene: TRBV5-1
clone size: .
D gene: .
CDR3 DNA: TGCGCCAGCAGCTCGGGGGACAATGAGCAGTTCTTC
CDR3 protein: CASSSGDNEQFF

J gene: TRBJ1-4
V gene: TRBV7-2
clone size: .
D gene: .
CDR3 DNA: TGTGCCTCATCGAGGGACACTGGTGAAAAACTGTTTTTT
CDR3 protein: CASSRDTGEKLFF

J gene: TRBJ2-2
V gene: TRBV27
clone size: .
D gene: TRBD2
CDR3 DNA: TGTGCCAGCAGCCCCATAGCGGGTACGAACACCGGGGAGCTGTTTTTT
CDR3 protein: CASSPIAGTNTGELFF

J gene: TRBJ2-3
V gene: TRBV9
clone size: .
D gene: .
CDR3 DNA: TGTGCCAGCAGCCCGAGCGGGTATTACACAGATACGCAGTATTTT
CDR3 protein: CASSPSGYYTDTQYF

J gene: TRBJ1-2
V gene: TRBV13
clone size: .
D gene: .
CDR3 DNA: TGTGCCAGCAGCTCCCAGCCCGGGCTTTTCGGTGGCTACACCTTC
CDR3 protein: CASSSQPGLFGGYTF

J gene: TRBJ2-1
V gene: TRBV3-1/TRBV3-2
clone size: .
D gene: TRBD2
CDR3 DNA: TGTGCCAGCAGTCTGGCCGGGACTAGCCACAATGAGCAGTTCTTC
CDR3 protein: CASSLAGTSHNEQFF

J gene: TRBJ2-7
V gene: TRBV7-9
clone size: .
D gene: TRBD2
CDR3 DNA: TGTGCCAGCAGTCCTCCCGGGACTAGCGGGTACGAGCAGTACTTC
CDR3 protein: CASSPPGTSGYEQYF

J gene: TRBJ1-2
V gene: TRBV20-1
clone size: .
D gene: .
CDR3 DNA: TGCAGTGCTAGAGTTGGTCTCGGCTACACCTTC
CDR3 protein: CSARVGLGYTF

J gene: TRBJ2-2
V gene: TRBV9
clone size: .
D gene: .
CDR3 DNA: TGTGCCAGCACTGGGTTGGCCAGCACCGGGGAGCTGTTTTTT
CDR3 protein: CASTGLASTGELFF

J gene: TRBJ1-1
V gene: TRBV5-1
clone size: .
D gene: .
CDR3 DNA: TGCGCCAGCACCGTGTCAGGAGTGAACACTGAAGCTTTCTTT
CDR3 protein: CASTVSGVNTEAFF

J gene: TRBJ2-2
V gene: TRBV9
clone size: .
D gene: .
CDR3 DNA: TGTGCCAGCAGCCTCCTCTCCGGTTCGAACACCGGGGAGCTGTTTTTT
CDR3 protein: CASSLLSGSNTGELFF

J gene: TRBJ2-5
V gene: TRBV11-3
clone size: .
D gene: TRBD2
CDR3 DNA: TGTGCCAGCAGCTTAGCAGGCGGGAGTGGACAAGAGACCCAGTACTTC
CDR3 protein: CASSLAGGSGQETQYF

J gene: TRBJ1-1
V gene: TRBV18
clone size: once
D gene: .
CDR3 DNA: TGTGCCAGCCTAGGGAACACTGAAGCTTTCTTT
CDR3 protein: CASLGNTEAFF

J gene: TRBJ2-7
V gene: TRBV5-1
clone size: .
D gene: .
CDR3 DNA: TGCGCCAGCAGCTTGGTGCAGGGACCAACCTACGAGCAGTACTTC
CDR3 protein: CASSLVQGPTYEQYF

J gene: TRBJ2-2
V gene: TRBV7-9
clone size: .
D gene: TRBD1
CDR3 DNA: TGTGCCAGCAGCTTAACAGGGGACACCGGGGAGCTGTTTTTT
CDR3 protein: CASSLTGDTGELFF

J gene: TRBJ2-7
V gene: TRBV2
clone size: .
D gene: TRBD1
CDR3 DNA: TGTGCCAGCAGGGGAGTTTTGGACAGGACATCCTACGAGCAGTACTTC
CDR3 protein: CASRGVLDRTSYEQYF

J gene: TRBJ1-2
V gene: TRBV19
clone size: .
D gene: .
CDR3 DNA: TGTGCCAGTAGTAAAGATCAGGGACCCTATGGCTACACCTTC
CDR3 protein: CASSKDQGPYGYTF

J gene: TRBJ2-3
V gene: TRBV7-9
clone size: .
D gene: TRBD2
CDR3 DNA: TGTGCCAGCAGCCCTTCTAGCGGGAGCACGGATACGCAGTATTTT
CDR3 protein: CASSPSSGSTDTQYF

J gene: TRBJ2-1
V gene: TRBV18
clone size: .
D gene: TRBD2
CDR3 DNA: TGTGCCAGCTCATTTCGGACTAGCGGGACCGACAATGAGCAGTTCTTC
CDR3 protein: CASSFRTSGTDNEQFF

J gene: TRBJ2-4
V gene: TRBV5-4
clone size: .
D gene: TRBD1
CDR3 DNA: TGTGCCAGCAGCCAACTGGACAGGCTAGCCAAAAACATTCAGTACTTC
CDR3 protein: CASSQLDRLAKNIQYF

J gene: TRBJ1-3
V gene: TRBV6-5
clone size: once
D gene: TRBD1
CDR3 DNA: TGTGCCAGCAGCGGACAGGGATTGGTTGGAAACACCATATATTTT
CDR3 protein: CASSGQGLVGNTIYF

J gene: TRBJ2-3
V gene: TRBV29-1
clone size: .
D gene: .
CDR3 DNA: TGCAGCGTAACTCAGCGAGGGGGGCTGAGGGCAGATACGCAGTATTTT
CDR3 protein: CSVTQRGGLRADTQYF

J gene: TRBJ1-1
V gene: TRBV6-1
clone size: .
D gene: .
CDR3 DNA: TGTGCCAGCAGTGGGCCCCGAGGGGGGGTAAAGGGGACTGAAGCTTTCTTT
CDR3 protein: CASSGPRGGVKGTEAFF

J gene: TRBJ1-6
V gene: TRBV4-3
clone size: .
D gene: .
CDR3 DNA: TGCGCCAGCAGCCAGAGGGGTAGTGGCAGCTCCTATAATTCACCCCTCCACTTT
CDR3 protein: CASSQRGSGSSYNSPLHF

J gene: TRBJ1-3
V gene: TRBV6-5
clone size: .
D gene: .
CDR3 DNA: TGTGCCAGCAGTTACCTGGACAGAAATTTTGGAAACACCATATATTTT
CDR3 protein: CASSYLDRNFGNTIYF

J gene: TRBJ1-2
V gene: TRBV27
clone size: .
D gene: TRBD1
CDR3 DNA: TGTGCCAGCAGTCCCGGGACAGGCAACCTATATGGCTACACCTTC
CDR3 protein: CASSPGTGNLYGYTF

J gene: TRBJ1-2
V gene: TRBV24-1
clone size: .
D gene: .
CDR3 DNA: TGTGCCACCAGTGACGTGGACAACTATGGCTACACCTTC
CDR3 protein: CATSDVDNYGYTF

J gene: TRBJ1-1
V gene: TRBV10-3
clone size: .
D gene: .
CDR3 DNA: TGTGCCATCAGTGAGTCCTTTAACAGGGTGAACACTGAAGCTTTCTTT
CDR3 protein: CAISESFNRVNTEAFF

J gene: TRBJ1-5
V gene: TRBV9
clone size: .
D gene: .
CDR3 DNA: TGTGCCAGCAGCGCTGGAGGGGGTTCCAATCAGCCCCAGCATTTT
CDR3 protein: CASSAGGGSNQPQHF

J gene: TRBJ2-1
V gene: TRBV7-2
clone size: .
D gene: TRBD1
CDR3 DNA: TGTGCCAGCAGCAACCTCCGGGACAGTAGCAATGAGCAGTTCTTC
CDR3 protein: CASSNLRDSSNEQFF

J gene: TRBJ1-2
V gene: TRBV28
clone size: .
D gene: .
CDR3 DNA: TGTGCCAGCAGGAATTCGGGGAGGGCCGATTATGGCTACACCTTC
CDR3 protein: CASRNSGRADYGYTF

J gene: TRBJ2-7
V gene: TRBV11-2
clone size: once
D gene: .
CDR3 DNA: TGTGCCAGCAGCTTAGGAGGGTCAACCTACGAGCAGTACTTC
CDR3 protein: CASSLGGSTYEQYF

J gene: TRBJ1-1
V gene: TRBV6-6
clone size: .
D gene: .
CDR3 DNA: TGTGCCAGCAGTTACCTGTCGGGAGGCACTGAAGCTTTCTTT
CDR3 protein: CASSYLSGGTEAFF

J gene: TRBJ2-1
V gene: TRBV19
clone size: .
D gene: .
CDR3 DNA: TGTGCCAGTAGTATACGAGAGACCAATGAGCAGTTCTTC
CDR3 protein: CASSIRETNEQFF

J gene: TRBJ2-7
V gene: TRBV3-1/TRBV3-2
clone size: few
D gene: .
CDR3 DNA: TGTGCCAGCAGCCAAGATAGGAGGTACGAGCAGTACTTC
CDR3 protein: CASSQDRRYEQYF

J gene: TRBJ1-4
V gene: TRBV28
clone size: .
D gene: .
CDR3 DNA: TGTGCCAGCAGTTTGAGCCAGGTGGATGAAAAACTGTTTTTT
CDR3 protein: CASSLSQVDEKLFF

J gene: TRBJ2-1
V gene: TRBV30
clone size: .
D gene: .
CDR3 DNA: TGTGCCTGCAAGGAGTACTTGAATGAGCAGTTCTTC
CDR3 protein: CACKEYLNEQFF